The 2 T cell receptor beta chains listed next were all sequenced from one sample in a study of blood T cell repertoires in COVID-19. Measured with immunoSEQ multiplex PCR; TCRdb has only the in-frame clones, and not every one. The sample yields 450,000 to 500,000 clones, 88% seen once. Source material: PBMCs or T cells enriched from blood (not recorded which). The receptors stem from a woman aged 55-69 years who had recovered from COVID-19.

The V gene is TRBV2, the J gene TRBJ1-5; D possibly corresponds to TRBD1 (6 bases). V was trimmed by 7 bases and J by 3 bases, leaving 16 bases between them. The CDR3 is made up of 15 amino acids. The germline CDR1 and CDR2 sequences are SNHLY and FYNNEI. CDR3 loop: CASKPQGIDNQPQHF. In nucleotides, the CDR3 is TGTGCCAGCAAACCACAGGGCATCGACAATCAGCCCCAGCATTTT. Supplemented by reference TRBV2 and TRBJ1-5, the full variable domain reads EPEVTQTPSHQVTQMGQEVILRCVPISNHLYFYWYRQILGQKVEFLVSFYNNEISEKSEIFDDQFSVERPDGSNFTLKIRSTKLEDSAMYFCASKPQGIDNQPQHFGDGTRLSIL.

V usage is TRBV24-1 and J usage is TRBJ1-2; TRBD1 matches 7 bases. There are 16 residues in the CDR3. The V gene end was trimmed by 5 bases and the J gene end by 3 bases; junction bases not matched to a gene: 11. The V gene's germline CDR1 is KGHDR and CDR2 SFDVKD. The CDR3 spells CATSALRQGGDYGYTF. CDR3 nucleotides: TGTGCCACCAGTGCTCTCAGACAGGGTGGGGACTATGGCTACACCTTC.